The clone carrying this TCR beta chain has more than one count but fewer than ten. Its target is not known. These data originate in a study of CD8 T cells in ankylosing spondylitis. Whole-study findings and limits: Reportedly, disease-linked clones are significantly enriched in ankylosing spondylitis patients' matched synovial fluid. Reactive arthritis synovial fluid and blood previously showed some of these motif variants. A TCR beta motif made of fewer than ten highly homologous variants seemed typical of ankylosing spondylitis blood.

Molecular-barcoded quantitative 5'-RACE produced these TCR beta libraries. MiXCR, applied by TCRdb to the 5' RACE reads, yields one record per CDR3 protein. The data contain 670,000 or so distinct CDR3 sequences, 19% of them singletons. This TCR was recovered from a male donor with ankylosing spondylitis. Input material: blood, either unsorted or a sorted T cell fraction (not recorded which).

This CDR3 is CASSQPPATTGWAETQYF. CDR3 DNA sequence: TGTGCCAGCAGCCAACCCCCGGCTACGACAGGGTGGGCAGAGACCCAGTACTTC. This chain links TRBV3-1 with TRBJ2-5; 7 bases are a match to TRBD1. V trimming: 2 bases; J trimming: 4 bases; junction bases outside the gene matches: 16. The CDR3 spans 18 residues. CDR1 LGHDT and CDR2 YNNKEL come from the germline V gene (reference sequence).